The 4 T cell receptor beta chains presented below share a single source sample, sequenced in a study of regulatory T cells in long-lasting Graves disease (dated by TCRdb to the early 2020s). The library was prepared using multiplex PCR. The sequencing machine was an Illumina HiSeq 4000. CDR3 regions were amplified by Arm-PCR with iRepertoire HTBI primers to construct TCR beta libraries. TCRdb trimmed the raw reads at Q25, called clones with MiXCR and kept productive beta chains. Rows with one shared CDR3 protein collapse into an entry with the most common genes and DNA. This sample holds roughly 410,000 distinct CDR3 sequences; 15% were observed only once. In total, the top ten clones hold approximately 8% of the sample. The time point tag for this specimen amounts to: newly diagnosed GD, antithyroid drugs for less than 3 months. For both TCR sequencing and RNA sequencing, RNA was extracted from PBMCs in TRIzol.

In addition, the sample was reused for a study of T cells in Graves' hyperthyroidism and ophthalmopathy.

The sequencing here drew on peripheral blood mononuclear cells (PBMCs), taken at new diagnosis, from a patient treated with antithyroid drugs. The receptor source for this set is a woman aged 40 to 50 with Graves disease. Donor details come from another sample of the same person, matched by shared clones.

The CDR3 DNA sequence: TGTGCAGCCAGGGGGGGGGAACCTTACAATGAGCAGTTCTTC. Translated, it gives CAARGGEPYNEQFF. The chain carries TRBV7-9 and TRBJ2-1; D is tentatively TRBD1 or TRBD2 (7 bases each). Germline V gives CDR1 SEHNR, CDR2 FQNEAQ (reference sequence). CDR3 length: 14 amino acids.

In this sample, this clonotype turned up many times. The V call is TRBV12-3 or TRBV12-4, the J call TRBJ2-7, with 8 bases that match TRBD2. V dropped 5 bases and J dropped 4; count of bases not matched to a gene: 13. This CDR3 spans 16 amino acids. CDR3 loop: CASSLLAGPPPYEQYF. In nucleotides, the CDR3 is TGTGCCAGCAGTCTCCTAGCGGGTCCTCCCCCGTACGAGCAGTACTTC.

V is TRBV28 and J is TRBJ2-7, with D maybe TRBD2 (6 bases). The CDR3 length is 13 residues. Trimming took off 7 bases at V and 2 bases at J, with 12 bases between the two ends. CDR1 MDHEN and CDR2 SYDVKM come from the germline V gene. CDR3 sequence (DNA): TGTGCCAGCACGCGGGACTCAGCCTACGAGCAGTACTTC. It translates to CASTRDSAYEQYF.

This clonotype has ten or more counts. The V and J genes are TRBV11-2 and TRBJ2-3; TRBD2 might be the D (5 bases). The CDR3 contains 14 residues. In germline, CDR1 is SGHAT, CDR2 FQNNGV. V lost 2 bases and J 6 bases, leaving 12 bases between the germline ends. The CDR3 reads CASSLQGSADTQYF. Here the CDR3 DNA reads TGTGCCAGCAGCTTACAAGGGAGTGCCGATACGCAGTATTTT.